The clone carrying this T cell receptor beta chain was counted ten times or more. Germline assignment: CDR1 LNHDA and CDR2 SQIVND (reference sequence). The CDR3 is 16 residues long. V lost 5 bases, J lost 0 bases, and 7 bases stayed unmatched. Amplified TCR beta CDR3 regions came from RNA transcripts. HTBI primers drove first-round RT-PCR of the TCR CDR3. TCRdb fed the multiplex PCR reads into MiXCR, producing one record per CDR3 protein. The sample has around 200,000 distinct CDR3 sequences, more than 15% seen once; the top ten hold 25% to 30%. The sample originates from a study of T cells in Graves' hyperthyroidism and ophthalmopathy.

The sample was blood. This receptor was taken from a woman in her 50s with Graves' hyperthyroidism. This chain joins TRBV19 and TRBJ1-5, with TRBD1 matching 7 bases. The chain's CDR3 is CASSPREGASNQPQHF. The CDR3 DNA follows: TGTGCCAGTAGTCCCCGGGAGGGGGCTAGCAATCAGCCCCAGCATTTT.